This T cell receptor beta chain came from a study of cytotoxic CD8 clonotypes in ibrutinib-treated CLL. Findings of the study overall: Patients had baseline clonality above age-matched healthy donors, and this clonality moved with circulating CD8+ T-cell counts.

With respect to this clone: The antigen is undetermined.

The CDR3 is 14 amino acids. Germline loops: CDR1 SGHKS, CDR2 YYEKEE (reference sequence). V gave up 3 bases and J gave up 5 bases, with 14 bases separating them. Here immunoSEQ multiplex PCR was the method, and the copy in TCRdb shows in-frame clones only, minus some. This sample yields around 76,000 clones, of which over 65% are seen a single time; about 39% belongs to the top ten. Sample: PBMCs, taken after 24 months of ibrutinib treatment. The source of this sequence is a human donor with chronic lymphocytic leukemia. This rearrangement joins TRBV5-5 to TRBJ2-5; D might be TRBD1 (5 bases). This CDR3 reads CASSSPRGTETQYF. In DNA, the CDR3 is TGTGCCAGCAGCTCCCCTAGGGGCACGGAGACCCAGTACTTC.